This record covers a single TCR beta chain. Antigen specificity is unknown. The data were obtained in a study of T cell responses to AZD1222 COVID-19 vaccine. Study findings and constraints: There were repertoire samples only from the period after the peak T cell response.

The repertoire was sequenced with immunoSEQ multiplex PCR; TCRdb's copy has only in-frame clones and lacks some. The table records more than 140,000 clones, approximately 88% of them present only once. CDR3 size: 14 residues. Trimming took 4 bases from V and 6 from J, leaving 14 bases between them. Per germline, CDR1 SGDLS and CDR2 YYNGEE. V and J are TRBV9 and TRBJ1-3; no definite D call. Here the sequenced sample was peripheral blood, taken on day 0 of AZD1222 vaccination. This clonotype originated in an adult in good health. The CDR3: CASSNDGEENTIYF. DNA for the CDR3: TGTGCCAGCAGCAACGACGGAGAGGAAAACACCATATATTTT. The full variable domain, its missing parts supplied by reference TRBV9 and TRBJ1-3, is DSGVTQTPKHLITATGQRVTLRCSPRSGDLSVYWYQQSLDQGLQFLIQYYNGEERAKGNILERFSAQQFPDLHSELNLSSLELGDSALYFCASSNDGEENTIYFGEGSWLTVV.